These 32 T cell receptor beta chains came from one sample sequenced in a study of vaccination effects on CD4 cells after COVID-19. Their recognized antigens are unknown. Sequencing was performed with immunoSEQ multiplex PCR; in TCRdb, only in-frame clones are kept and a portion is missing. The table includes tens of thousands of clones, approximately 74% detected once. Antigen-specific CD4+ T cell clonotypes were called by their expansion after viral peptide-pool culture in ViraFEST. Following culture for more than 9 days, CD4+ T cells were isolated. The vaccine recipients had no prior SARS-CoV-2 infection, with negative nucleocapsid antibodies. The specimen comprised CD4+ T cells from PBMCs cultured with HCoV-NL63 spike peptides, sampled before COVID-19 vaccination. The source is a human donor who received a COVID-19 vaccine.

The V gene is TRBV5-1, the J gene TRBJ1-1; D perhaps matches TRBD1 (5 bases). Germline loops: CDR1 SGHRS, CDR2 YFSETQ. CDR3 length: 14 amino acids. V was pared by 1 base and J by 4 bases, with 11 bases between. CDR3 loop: CASSLYGAATEAFF. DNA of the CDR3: TGCGCCAGCAGCTTGTACGGGGCGGCCACTGAAGCTTTCTTT.

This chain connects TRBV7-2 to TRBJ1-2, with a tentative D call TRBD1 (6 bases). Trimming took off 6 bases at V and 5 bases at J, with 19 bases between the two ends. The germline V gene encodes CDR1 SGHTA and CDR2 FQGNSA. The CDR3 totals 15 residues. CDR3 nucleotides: TGTGCCAGCAGTCTACCTACAGGGTTAGGATATGGCTACACCTTC. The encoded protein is CASSLPTGLGYGYTF.

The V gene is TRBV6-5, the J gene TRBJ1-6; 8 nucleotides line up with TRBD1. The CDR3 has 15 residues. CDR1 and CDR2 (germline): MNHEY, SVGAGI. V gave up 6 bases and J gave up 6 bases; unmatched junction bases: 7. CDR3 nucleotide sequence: TGTGCCAGCAGAGATCAGACAGGGGTTAATTCACCCCTCCACTTT. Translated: CASRDQTGVNSPLHF.

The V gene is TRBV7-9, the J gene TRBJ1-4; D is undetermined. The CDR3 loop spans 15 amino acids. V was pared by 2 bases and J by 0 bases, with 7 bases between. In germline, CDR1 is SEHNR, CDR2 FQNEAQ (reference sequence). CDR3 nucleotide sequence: TGTGCCAGCAGCTTAACAGCGGCAACTAATGAAAAACTGTTTTTT. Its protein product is CASSLTAATNEKLFF.

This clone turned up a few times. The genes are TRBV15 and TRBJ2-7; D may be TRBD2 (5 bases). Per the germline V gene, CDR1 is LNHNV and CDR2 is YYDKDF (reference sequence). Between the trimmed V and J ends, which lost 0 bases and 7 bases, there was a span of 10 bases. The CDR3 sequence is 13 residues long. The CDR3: CATSRDRTGEQYV. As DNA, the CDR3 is TGTGCCACCAGCAGAGATAGGACGGGAGAGCAGTACGTC.

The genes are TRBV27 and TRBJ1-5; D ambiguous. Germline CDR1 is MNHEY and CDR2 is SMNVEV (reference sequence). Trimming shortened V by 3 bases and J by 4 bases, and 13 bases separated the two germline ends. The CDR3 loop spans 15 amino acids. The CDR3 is CASSFTATLNQPQHF. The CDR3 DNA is TGTGCCAGCAGTTTTACAGCGACTCTAAATCAGCCCCAGCATTTT.

DNA of the CDR3: TGTGCCAGTAGTCAAAGGGGGGGATCCTACAATGAGCAGTTCTTC. Amino acids: CASSQRGGSYNEQFF. The chain links TRBV19 to TRBJ2-1; D is perhaps TRBD2 (7 bases). The CDR3 is 15 residues long. The V gene lost 5 bases and the J gene lost 1 base, with 12 bases spanning the gap. CDR1 LNHDA and CDR2 SQIVND come from the germline V gene (reference sequence). Filled out from reference TRBV19 and TRBJ2-1, the complete variable domain reads DGGITQSPKYLFRKEGQNVTLSCEQNLNHDAMYWYRQDPGQGLRLIYYSQIVNDFQKGDIAEGYSVSREKKESFPLTVTSAQKNPTAFYLCASSQRGGSYNEQFFGPGTRLTVL.

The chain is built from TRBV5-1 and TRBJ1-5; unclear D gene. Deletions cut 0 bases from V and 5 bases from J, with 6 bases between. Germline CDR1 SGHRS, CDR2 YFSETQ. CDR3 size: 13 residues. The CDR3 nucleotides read TGCGCCAGCAGCTTGGTTACGGATCAGCCCCAGCATTTT. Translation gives CASSLVTDQPQHF.

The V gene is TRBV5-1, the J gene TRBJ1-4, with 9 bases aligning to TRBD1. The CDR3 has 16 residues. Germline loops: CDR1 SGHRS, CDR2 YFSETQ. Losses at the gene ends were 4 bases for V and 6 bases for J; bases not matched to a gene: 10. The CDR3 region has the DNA TGCGCCAGCAGCGCCTCACAGGGGGCTGGAGATGAAAAACTGTTTTTT. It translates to CASSASQGAGDEKLFF.

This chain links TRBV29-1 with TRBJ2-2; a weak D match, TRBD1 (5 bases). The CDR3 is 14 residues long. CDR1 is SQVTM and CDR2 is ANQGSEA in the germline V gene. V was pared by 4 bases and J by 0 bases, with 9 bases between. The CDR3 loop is CSVARGANTGELFF. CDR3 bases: TGCAGCGTTGCAAGGGGCGCGAACACCGGGGAGCTGTTTTTT.

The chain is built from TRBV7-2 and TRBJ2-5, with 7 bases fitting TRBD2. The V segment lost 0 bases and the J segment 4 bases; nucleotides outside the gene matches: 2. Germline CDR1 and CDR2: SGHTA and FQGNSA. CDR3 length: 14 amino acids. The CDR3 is CASSLAGGGETQYF. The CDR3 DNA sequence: TGTGCCAGCAGCTTAGCAGGCGGGGGAGAGACCCAGTACTTC.

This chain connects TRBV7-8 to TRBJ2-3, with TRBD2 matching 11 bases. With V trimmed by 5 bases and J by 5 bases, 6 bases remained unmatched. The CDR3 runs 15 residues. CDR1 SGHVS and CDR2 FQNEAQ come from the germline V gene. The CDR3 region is CASSLRLAGKDTQYF. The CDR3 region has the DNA TGTGCCAGCAGCCTCCGACTAGCGGGGAAAGATACGCAGTATTTT.

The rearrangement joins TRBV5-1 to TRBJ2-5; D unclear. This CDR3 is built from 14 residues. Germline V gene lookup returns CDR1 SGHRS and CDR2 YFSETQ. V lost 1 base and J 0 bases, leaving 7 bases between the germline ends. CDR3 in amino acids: CASSLTANQETQYF. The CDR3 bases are TGCGCCAGCAGCTTGACAGCGAACCAAGAGACCCAGTACTTC.

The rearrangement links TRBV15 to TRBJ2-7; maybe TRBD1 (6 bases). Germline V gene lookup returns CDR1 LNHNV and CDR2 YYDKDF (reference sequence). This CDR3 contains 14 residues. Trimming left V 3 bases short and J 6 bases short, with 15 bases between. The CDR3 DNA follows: TGTGCCACCAGCAGCCAATTACAGGGAGCCGAGCAGTACGTC. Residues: CATSSQLQGAEQYV.

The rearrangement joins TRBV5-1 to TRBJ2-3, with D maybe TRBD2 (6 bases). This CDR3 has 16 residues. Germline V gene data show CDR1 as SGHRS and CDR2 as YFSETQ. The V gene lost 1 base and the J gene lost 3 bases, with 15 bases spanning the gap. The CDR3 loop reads CASSLLGGSTTDTQYF. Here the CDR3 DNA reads TGCGCCAGCAGCTTGCTGGGAGGCTCAACGACAGATACGCAGTATTTT.

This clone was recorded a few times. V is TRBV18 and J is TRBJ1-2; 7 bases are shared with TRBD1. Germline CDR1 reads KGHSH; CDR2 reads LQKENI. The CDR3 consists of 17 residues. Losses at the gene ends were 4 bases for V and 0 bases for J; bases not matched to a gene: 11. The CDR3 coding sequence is TGTGCCAGCTCACTCCGACAGGGTCTATCCGCTAACTATGGCTACACCTTC. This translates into CASSLRQGLSANYGYTF.

This chain's CDR3 is CASSRDSMNTEAFF. CDR3 in DNA: TGTGCCAGCAGCCGTGACAGTATGAACACTGAAGCTTTCTTT. This chain joins TRBV28 and TRBJ1-1, with D perhaps matching TRBD1 (5 bases). Germline assignment: CDR1 MDHEN and CDR2 SYDVKM. V was cut by 6 bases and J by 0 bases, with 11 bases left in between. CDR3 length: 14 amino acids.

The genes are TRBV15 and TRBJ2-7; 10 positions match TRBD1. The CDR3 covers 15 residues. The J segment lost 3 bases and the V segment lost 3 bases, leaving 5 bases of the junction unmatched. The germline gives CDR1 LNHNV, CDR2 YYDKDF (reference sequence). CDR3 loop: CATSRPGQGFYEQYV. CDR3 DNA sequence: TGTGCCACCAGCAGGCCGGGACAGGGGTTCTACGAGCAGTACGTC.

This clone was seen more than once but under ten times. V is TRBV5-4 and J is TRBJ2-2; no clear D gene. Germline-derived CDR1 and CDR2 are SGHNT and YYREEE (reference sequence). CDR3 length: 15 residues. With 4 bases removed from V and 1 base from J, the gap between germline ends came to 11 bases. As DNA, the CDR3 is TGTGCCAGCAGCCAAGGTAAAAAGAACACCGGGGAGCTGTTTTTT. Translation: CASSQGKKNTGELFF. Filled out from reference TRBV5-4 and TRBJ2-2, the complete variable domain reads ETGVTQSPTHLIKTRGQQVTLRCSSQSGHNTVSWYQQALGQGPQFIFQYYREEENGRGNFPPRFSGLQFPNYSSELNVNALELDDSALYLCASSQGKKNTGELFFGEGSRLTVL.

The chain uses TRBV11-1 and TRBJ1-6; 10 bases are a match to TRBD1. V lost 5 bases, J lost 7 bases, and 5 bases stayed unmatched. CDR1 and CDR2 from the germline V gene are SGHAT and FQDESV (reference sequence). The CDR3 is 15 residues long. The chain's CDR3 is CASSPRTGGNSPLHF. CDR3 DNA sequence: TGTGCCAGCAGCCCGCGGACAGGGGGGAATTCACCCCTCCACTTT.

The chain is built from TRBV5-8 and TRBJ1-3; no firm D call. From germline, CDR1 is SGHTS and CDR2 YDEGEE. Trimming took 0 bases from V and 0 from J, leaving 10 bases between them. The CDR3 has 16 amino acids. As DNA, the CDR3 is TGTGCCAGCAGCTTGGGGTTGTCTCACTCTGGAAACACCATATATTTT. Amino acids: CASSLGLSHSGNTIYF.

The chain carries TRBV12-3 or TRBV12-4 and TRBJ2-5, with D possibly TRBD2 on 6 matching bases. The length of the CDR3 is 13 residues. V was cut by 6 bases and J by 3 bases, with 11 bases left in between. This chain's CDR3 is CASSYSGEETQYF. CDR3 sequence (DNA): TGTGCCAGCAGCTACTCGGGGGAAGAGACCCAGTACTTC.

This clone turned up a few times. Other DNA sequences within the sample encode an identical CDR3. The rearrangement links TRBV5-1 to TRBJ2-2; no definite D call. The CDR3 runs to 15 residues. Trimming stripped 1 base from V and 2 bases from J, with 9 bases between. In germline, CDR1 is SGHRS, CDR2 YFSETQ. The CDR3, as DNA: TGCGCCAGCAGCTTGCAGACACTTAACACCGGGGAGCTGTTTTTT. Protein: CASSLQTLNTGELFF.

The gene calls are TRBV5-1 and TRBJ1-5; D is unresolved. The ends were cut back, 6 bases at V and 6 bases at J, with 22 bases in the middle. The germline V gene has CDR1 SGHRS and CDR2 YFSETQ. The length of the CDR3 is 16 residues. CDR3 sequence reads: CASIHLLVRAGQPQHF. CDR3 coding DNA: TGCGCCAGCATCCATTTACTAGTCCGGGCCGGTCAGCCCCAGCATTTT. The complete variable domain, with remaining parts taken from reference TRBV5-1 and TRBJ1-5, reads KAGVTQTPRYLIKTRGQQVTLSCSPISGHRSVSWYQQTPGQGLQFLFEYFSETQRNKGNFPGRFSGRQFSNSRSEMNVSTLELGDSALYLCASIHLLVRAGQPQHFGDGTRLSIL.

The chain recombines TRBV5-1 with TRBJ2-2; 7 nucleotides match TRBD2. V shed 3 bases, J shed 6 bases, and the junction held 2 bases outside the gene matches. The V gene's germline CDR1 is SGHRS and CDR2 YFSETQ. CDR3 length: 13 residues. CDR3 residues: CASSYGGSGELFF. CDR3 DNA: TGCGCCAGCAGCTACGGGGGGTCCGGGGAGCTGTTTTTT.

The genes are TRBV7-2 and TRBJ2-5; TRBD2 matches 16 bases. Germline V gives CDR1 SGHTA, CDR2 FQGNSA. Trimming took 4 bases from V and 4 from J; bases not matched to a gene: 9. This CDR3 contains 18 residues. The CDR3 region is CASSSAGLAGGPRETQYF. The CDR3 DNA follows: TGTGCCAGCAGCTCCGCGGGACTAGCGGGGGGGCCTCGAGAGACCCAGTACTTC.

In DNA form, the CDR3 reads TGTGCCAGCAGCGAATACGGGACTAGCAGGGTAAATGAGCAGTTCTTC. Its translation is CASSEYGTSRVNEQFF. The V gene is TRBV2, the J gene TRBJ2-1; TRBD2 matches 9 bases. The CDR3 sequence is 16 residues long. Germline V gene data show CDR1 as SNHLY and CDR2 as FYNNEI. Trimming at V came to 6 bases and at J to 7 bases, leaving 13 bases not matched to a gene.

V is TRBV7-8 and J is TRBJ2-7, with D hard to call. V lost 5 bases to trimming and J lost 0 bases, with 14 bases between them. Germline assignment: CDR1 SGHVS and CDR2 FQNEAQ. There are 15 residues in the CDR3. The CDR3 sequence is CASSPAIGSSYEQYV. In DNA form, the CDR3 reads TGTGCCAGCAGCCCGGCCATAGGAAGCTCCTACGAGCAGTACGTC.

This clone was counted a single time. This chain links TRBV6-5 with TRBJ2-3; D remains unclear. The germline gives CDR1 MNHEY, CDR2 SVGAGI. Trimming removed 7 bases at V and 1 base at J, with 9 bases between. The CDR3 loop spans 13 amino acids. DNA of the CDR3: TGTGCCAGCATTCCCCCCGGCACAGATACGCAGTATTTT. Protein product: CASIPPGTDTQYF.

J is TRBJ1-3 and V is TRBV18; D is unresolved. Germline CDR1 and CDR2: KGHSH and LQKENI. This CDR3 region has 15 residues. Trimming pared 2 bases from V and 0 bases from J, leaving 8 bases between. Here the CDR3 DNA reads TGTGCCAGCTCACCAACCCCAGGCTCTGGAAACACCATATATTTT. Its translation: CASSPTPGSGNTIYF.

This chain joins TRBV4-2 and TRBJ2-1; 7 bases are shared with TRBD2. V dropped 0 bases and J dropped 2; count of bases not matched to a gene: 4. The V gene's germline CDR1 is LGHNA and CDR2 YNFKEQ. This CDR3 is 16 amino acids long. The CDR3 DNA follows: TGTGCCAGCAGCCAAGATGCCCGGGGGGCCTACAATGAGCAGTTCTTC. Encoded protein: CASSQDARGAYNEQFF.

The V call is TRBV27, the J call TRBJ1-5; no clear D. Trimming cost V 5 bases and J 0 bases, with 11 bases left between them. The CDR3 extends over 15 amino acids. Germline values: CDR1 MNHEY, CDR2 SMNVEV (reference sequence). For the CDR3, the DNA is TGTGCCAGCAGTATCGTCGGTTATAGCAATCAGCCCCAGCATTTT. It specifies CASSIVGYSNQPQHF.